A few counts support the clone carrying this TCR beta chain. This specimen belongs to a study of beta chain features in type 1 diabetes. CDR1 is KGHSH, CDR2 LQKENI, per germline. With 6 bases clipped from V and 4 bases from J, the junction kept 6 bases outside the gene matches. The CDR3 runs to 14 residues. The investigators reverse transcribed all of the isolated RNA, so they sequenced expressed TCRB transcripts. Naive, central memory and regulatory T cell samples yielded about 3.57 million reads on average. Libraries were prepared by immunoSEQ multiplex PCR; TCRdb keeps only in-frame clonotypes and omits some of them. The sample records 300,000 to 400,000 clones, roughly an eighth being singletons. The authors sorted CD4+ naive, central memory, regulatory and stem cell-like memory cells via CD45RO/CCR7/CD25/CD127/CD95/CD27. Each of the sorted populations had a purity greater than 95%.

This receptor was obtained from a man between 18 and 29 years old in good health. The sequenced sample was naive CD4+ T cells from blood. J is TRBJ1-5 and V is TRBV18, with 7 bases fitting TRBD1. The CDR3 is CASSAGTANQPQHF. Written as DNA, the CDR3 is TGTGCCAGCTCTGCCGGGACAGCGAATCAGCCCCAGCATTTT.